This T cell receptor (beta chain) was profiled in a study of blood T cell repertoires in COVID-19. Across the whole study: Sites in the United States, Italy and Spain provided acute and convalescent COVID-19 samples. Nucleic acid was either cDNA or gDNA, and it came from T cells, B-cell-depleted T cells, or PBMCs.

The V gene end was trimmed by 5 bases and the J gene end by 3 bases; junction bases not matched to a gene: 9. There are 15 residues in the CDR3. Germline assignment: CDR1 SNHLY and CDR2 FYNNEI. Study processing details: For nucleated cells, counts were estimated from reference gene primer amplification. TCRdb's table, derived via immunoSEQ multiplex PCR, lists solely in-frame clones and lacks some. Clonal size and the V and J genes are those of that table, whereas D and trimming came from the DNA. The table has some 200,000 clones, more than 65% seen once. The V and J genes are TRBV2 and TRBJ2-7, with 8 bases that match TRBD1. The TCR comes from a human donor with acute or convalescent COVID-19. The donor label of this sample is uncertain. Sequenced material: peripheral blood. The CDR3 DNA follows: TGTGCCAGCAGTCTAGGGACAGGAGGTGGCTACGAGCAGTACTTC. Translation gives CASSLGTGGGYEQYF.